A selection of T cell receptor beta chains follows, all from one sample in a study of blood T cell repertoires in COVID-19. Sequencing was performed with immunoSEQ multiplex PCR; in TCRdb, only in-frame clones are kept and a portion is missing. The sample lists around 52,000 clones; more than 75% were seen once. The material sequenced was peripheral blood. The receptors here all came from a woman older than 75 with acute or convalescent COVID-19. The CDR3 runs from the conserved cysteine through the conserved F or W. The order of the fields is J gene, clone size, V gene, CDR3 length, D gene, CDR3 DNA, CDR3 protein. D genes are given only for firm matches. Where a row states a size, it is once, few, many or the class of an expanded clone; other rows omit it.

>TRBJ2-1|once|TRBV5-5|20|TRBD1
TGTGCCAGCCGCCCCCTGGGACAGGGGGAAGGGGGTGCGAGCGGGAATGAGCAGTTCTTC
CASRPLGQGEGGASGNEQFF
>TRBJ1-2|NA|TRBV3-1/TRBV3-2|17|NA
TGTGCCAGCAGCGAAGGCGGCAGGGGTAGGACTAACTATGGCTACACCTTC
CASSEGGRGRTNYGYTF
>TRBJ2-2|NA|TRBV6-1|15|TRBD2
TGTGCCAGCAGTGATAGCGGGGGGGCCGCCGGGGAGCTGTTTTTT
CASSDSGGAAGELFF
>TRBJ1-1|NA|TRBV6-6|19|NA
TGTGCCAGCAGTCCCGGACGACTGCGGAGGACGGAGAGAAACACTGAAGCTTTCTTT
CASSPGRLRRTERNTEAFF
>TRBJ2-1|NA|TRBV6-4|14|TRBD2
TGTGCCAGCAATCAAGCGGGGGGAGCCGATGAGCAGTTCTTC
CASNQAGGADEQFF
>TRBJ2-3|NA|TRBV24-1|18|TRBD2
TGTGCCACCAGTGACCTCAGCGGGGGGGCCCACCACACAGATACGCAGTATTTT
CATSDLSGGAHHTDTQYF
>TRBJ1-2|NA|TRBV24-1|14|TRBD1
TGTGCCACCAGTGACGCCTCGGGACAGCCTGGCTACACCTTC
CATSDASGQPGYTF
>TRBJ2-6|NA|TRBV3-1/TRBV3-2|18|TRBD1
TGTGCCAGCAGCCAGAGGACAGGGACCAACTCTGGGGCCAACGTCCTGACTTTC
CASSQRTGTNSGANVLTF
>TRBJ2-4|once|TRBV6-5|14|NA
TGTGCCAGCAGTCCGACAGGATCCAAAAACATTCAGTACTTC
CASSPTGSKNIQYF
>TRBJ1-1|NA|TRBV5-4|13|NA
TGTGCCAGCAGCCCCTACAGTGGCACTGAAGCTTTCTTT
CASSPYSGTEAFF
>TRBJ2-7|once|TRBV4-1|13|NA
TGCGCCAGCAGCCAAGTAAGAGGGTACGAGCAGTACTTC
CASSQVRGYEQYF
>TRBJ1-4|NA|TRBV10-3|15|NA
TGTGCCATCAGCGCCAGTAGTGGGGCAGGTGAAAAACTGTTTTTT
CAISASSGAGEKLFF
>TRBJ2-7|NA|TRBV5-1|14|TRBD2
TGCGCCAGCAGCTTGGGCCCCGGGGGGGACGAGCAGTACTTC
CASSLGPGGDEQYF
>TRBJ2-2|NA|TRBV19|15|TRBD2
TGTGCCACCGAAACTCGACTAGCGGGGAACGGGGAGCTGTTTTTT
CATETRLAGNGELFF
>TRBJ2-3|NA|TRBV7-8|16|NA
TGTGCCAGCAGCTTAGGAGGGCCTAGCGCCACAGATACGCAGTATTTT
CASSLGGPSATDTQYF
>TRBJ2-1|NA|TRBV11-2|12|NA
TGTGCCAGCAGCTTAGAATGGGCTGAGCAGTTCTTC
CASSLEWAEQFF
>TRBJ2-7|NA|TRBV3-1/TRBV3-2|12|TRBD1
TGTGCCAGCAGTAGACAGGGTCACGAGCAGTACTTC
CASSRQGHEQYF
>TRBJ1-5|NA|TRBV28|12|NA
TGTGCCTCCCAGGGGCTTTTGCAGCCCCAGCATTTT
CASQGLLQPQHF
>TRBJ2-3|NA|TRBV5-1|15|TRBD2
TGCGCCAGCAGCTCCGAAGCGGGACGGACAGATACGCAGTATTTT
CASSSEAGRTDTQYF
>TRBJ2-3|NA|TRBV7-9|15|NA
TGTGCCAGCAGCTTACAGCGCGGGAGCACAGATACGCAGTATTTT
CASSLQRGSTDTQYF
>TRBJ2-3|NA|TRBV12-3/TRBV12-4|13|NA
TGTGCCAGCAGCTACCCAAACACAGATACGCAGTATTTT
CASSYPNTDTQYF
>TRBJ2-5|NA|TRBV30|13|NA
TGTGCCTGGACCCCGGGACCCTCGGGGGAGTTGTACTTC
CAWTPGPSGELYF
>TRBJ2-1|NA|TRBV20-1|16|TRBD2
TGCAGTGCTAGTCTAGCGGGAGGTTCTAGAGGGAATGAGCAGTTCTTC
CSASLAGGSRGNEQFF
>TRBJ2-3|NA|TRBV2|15|NA
TGTGCCAGCAGCGTTCAGGGGCTAAGAGGCGATACGCAGTATTTT
CASSVQGLRGDTQYF
>TRBJ2-5|NA|TRBV2|11|NA
TGTGCCAGCACTCCGAGAGAGACCCAGTACTTC
CASTPRETQYF
>TRBJ1-4|NA|TRBV13|14|TRBD1
TGTGCCAGCAGTGATAGGGGGCAGGGAGAAAAACTGTTTTTT
CASSDRGQGEKLFF
>TRBJ1-2|once|TRBV5-1|13|NA
TGCGCCAGCAGCTTGGGTGGCAGGGGAAACTACACCTTC
CASSLGGRGNYTF
>TRBJ2-3|NA|TRBV3-1/TRBV3-2|15|TRBD2
TGTGCCAGCAGCCAATCACTAGCGGGGTGGGATACGCAGTATTTT
CASSQSLAGWDTQYF
>TRBJ2-2|few|TRBV27|15|NA
TGTGCCAGCAGTTTTGGGGGGGCGCCCACCGGGGAGCTGTTTTTT
CASSFGGAPTGELFF
>TRBJ2-3|NA|TRBV5-4|12|NA
TGTGCCAGCACATCTAACACAGATACGCAGTATTTT
CASTSNTDTQYF
>TRBJ1-1|NA|TRBV7-9|15|NA
TGTGCCAGCAGCTTAGAGGCAGGGGACCTCACTGAAGCTTTCTTT
CASSLEAGDLTEAFF
>TRBJ1-5|NA|TRBV6-5|13|NA
TGTGCCAGCAGCCTCCGGGACAATCAGCCCCAGCATTTT
CASSLRDNQPQHF
>TRBJ1-1|once|TRBV5-1|11|NA
TGCGCCAGCAACAGCAACACTGAAGCTTTCTTT
CASNSNTEAFF
>TRBJ1-5|NA|TRBV12-3/TRBV12-4|13|NA
TGTGCCAGCAGCAAGCAGGGACACCAGCCCCAGCATTTT
CASSKQGHQPQHF
>TRBJ2-3|NA|TRBV7-2|17|TRBD2
TGTGCCAGCAGCTTAGGGGTGGGGCGTCTAGCGGTAAATACGCAGTATTTT
CASSLGVGRLAVNTQYF
>TRBJ1-4|NA|TRBV5-1|15|NA
TGCGCCAGCAGCTTGCAGACTGCAACTAATGAAAAACTGTTTTTT
CASSLQTATNEKLFF
>TRBJ2-7|NA|TRBV6-4|15|TRBD1
TGTGCCAGCAGTGATGAATCGGGCGCAGGGGGCGAGCAGTACTTC
CASSDESGAGGEQYF
>TRBJ2-2|NA|TRBV6-4|14|NA
TGTGCCAGCAAATTGAGGTCGAACACCGGGGAGCTGTTTTTT
CASKLRSNTGELFF
>TRBJ2-1|NA|TRBV2|14|TRBD2
TGTGCCACCCTACGGGGAATTCTCGGGGGGGAGCAGTTCTTC
CATLRGILGGEQFF
>TRBJ2-2|NA|TRBV7-2|16|NA
TGTGCCAGCAGCTTAGCCCGCGACACCTTCACCGGGGAGCTGTTTTTT
CASSLARDTFTGELFF
>TRBJ1-5|NA|TRBV28|15|NA
TGTGCCAGCTCTATCCCGGGACTAGGGAATCAGCCCCAGCATTTT
CASSIPGLGNQPQHF
>TRBJ1-1|NA|TRBV5-8|14|NA
TGTGCCAGCAGCTATGGGCGGGGGAACACTGAAGCTTTCTTT
CASSYGRGNTEAFF
>TRBJ1-1|once|TRBV27|13|NA
TGTGCCAGCAGGGAGCTCTTGAACACTGAAGCTTTCTTT
CASRELLNTEAFF
>TRBJ2-7|few|TRBV28|15|NA
TGTGCCAGCAGCCGTGGGGCGACAGGATCGTACGAGCAGTACTTC
CASSRGATGSYEQYF
>TRBJ2-5|NA|TRBV11-2|15|NA
TGTGCCAGCAGCCCCCTGGGGCAGGGAAAAGAGACCCAGTACTTC
CASSPLGQGKETQYF
>TRBJ1-2|NA|TRBV5-1|14|TRBD1
TGCGCCAGCAGCCGAGGGGGCCAGGGGTTAGGCTACACCTTC
CASSRGGQGLGYTF